Presented here are 18 T cell receptor beta chains from one specimen sequenced in a study of long-term antiretroviral therapy in people with HIV. The run of the v3.0 immunoSEQ assay was at survey level. This table comes from immunoSEQ multiplex PCR, and its TCRdb copy is limited to in-frame clones, with some not included. Here the sample spans 9,500 to 15,000 clones, roughly 77% being singletons. The sequencing used unsorted PBMCs, collected about 3.3 years before starting antiretroviral therapy. These TCRs come from a man aged 35 to 55 with HIV.

The chain links TRBV11-3 to TRBJ2-3; 7 nucleotides align to TRBD1. Germline lookup yields CDR1 SGHNT and CDR2 YENEEA. This CDR3 has 15 amino acids. V trimming: 0 bases; J trimming: 2 bases; junction bases outside the gene matches: 2. As DNA, the CDR3 is TGTGCCAGCAGCTTAGACGGGACAGCCACAGATACGCAGTATTTT. Its translation: CASSLDGTATDTQYF.

In DNA form, the CDR3 reads TGTGCCAGCAGTGGCTCCGGGACAGCAGCGCTGTTTTTT. Residues: CASSGSGTAALFF. The V call is TRBV28, the J call TRBJ1-4; 7 bases align to TRBD1. Germline loops: CDR1 MDHEN, CDR2 SYDVKM. The CDR3 totals 13 residues. With V trimmed by 5 bases and J by 14 bases, 11 bases remained unmatched.

The CDR3 sequence: CAWTVLAVNNEQFF. The CDR3 DNA follows: TGTGCCTGGACGGTATTAGCGGTAAACAATGAGCAGTTCTTC. The chain couples TRBV30 to TRBJ2-1, with a weak D call TRBD2 (6 bases). Per germline, CDR1 GTSNPN and CDR2 SVGIG (reference sequence). This CDR3 spans 14 amino acids. The ends were cut back, 4 bases at V and 5 bases at J, with 15 bases in the middle.

The chain is built from TRBV11-2 and TRBJ2-7, with D unclear. CDR1 and CDR2 (germline): SGHAT, FQNNGV. Trimming pared 1 base from V and 4 bases from J, leaving 2 bases between. The CDR3 runs 11 residues. CDR3 region: CASSLVYEQYF. CDR3 DNA sequence: TGTGCCAGCAGCTTAGTGTACGAGCAGTACTTC.

The V gene is TRBV5-4, the J gene TRBJ2-1, with D perhaps TRBD2 (5 bases). The CDR3 consists of 16 residues. Trimming removed 0 bases from V and 4 bases from J, with 14 bases in between. Germline lookup yields CDR1 SGHNT and CDR2 YYREEE (reference sequence). The CDR3 spells CASSLAGSHPYNEQFF. CDR3 nucleotides: TGTGCCAGCAGCTTGGCTGGGAGCCACCCTTACAATGAGCAGTTCTTC.

The rearrangement links TRBV30 to TRBJ2-1; the match to TRBD2 covers 8 bases. The junction had 14 bases not matched to a gene; V was cut back by 0 bases and J by 7 bases. The V gene's germline CDR1 is GTSNPN and CDR2 SVGIG (reference sequence). This CDR3 contains 17 residues. This CDR3 is CAWSVLVTSGRRNEQFF. Here the CDR3 DNA reads TGTGCCTGGAGTGTACTCGTCACAAGCGGGAGAAGAAATGAGCAGTTCTTC.

The rearrangement links TRBV11-2 to TRBJ2-7; 8 nucleotides align to TRBD2. Germline CDR1 SGHAT, CDR2 FQNNGV. CDR3 size: 15 residues. V shed 4 bases, J shed 4 bases, and the junction held 9 bases outside the gene matches. CDR3 region: CASSSRGAGVYEQYF. DNA of the CDR3: TGTGCCAGCAGCTCCCGGGGAGCGGGAGTATACGAGCAGTACTTC.

This clone was observed once. J is TRBJ1-2 and V is TRBV27, with D possibly TRBD1 on 5 matching bases. The germline V and J ends were trimmed by 0 bases and 2 bases, with 10 bases remaining between them. The CDR3 runs to 15 residues. Germline V lookup: CDR1 MNHEY, CDR2 SMNVEV (reference sequence). This CDR3 reads CASSLSGVSNYGYTF. CDR3 nucleotide sequence: TGTGCCAGCAGTTTATCGGGGGTATCCAACTATGGCTACACCTTC.

V gene TRBV27 combines with J gene TRBJ2-2, with unresolved D. Trimming left V 5 bases short and J 3 bases short, with 10 bases between. Looked up from germline, CDR1 is MNHEY and CDR2 is SMNVEV (reference sequence). The CDR3 spans 14 residues. DNA of the CDR3: TGTGCCAGCAGTCACGAGGCGTACACCGGGGAGCTGTTTTTT. Its translation: CASSHEAYTGELFF.

This chain links TRBV5-4 with TRBJ2-7; 7 positions match TRBD2. The ends lost 4 bases at V and 5 bases at J; junction bases unmatched: 12. CDR1 is SGHNT and CDR2 is YYREEE in the germline V gene (reference sequence). The CDR3 is 15 residues long. This CDR3 is CASSRAAGITDEQYF. The CDR3 DNA follows: TGTGCCAGCAGCCGCGCAGCGGGAATTACCGACGAGCAGTACTTC.

This clone was detected once. The V call is TRBV27, the J call TRBJ1-5, with 7 bases aligning to TRBD1. The CDR3 sequence is 15 residues long. Germline loops: CDR1 MNHEY, CDR2 SMNVEV (reference sequence). V dropped 4 bases and J dropped 7; count of bases not matched to a gene: 10. CDR3 DNA sequence: TGTGCCAGCAGTTCCTTTGACAGGGAGCGACAGCCCCAGCATTTT. Its translation is CASSSFDRERQPQHF.

The genes are TRBV28 and TRBJ2-5, with D hard to call. Germline CDR1 is MDHEN and CDR2 is SYDVKM. Trimming pared 5 bases from V and 5 bases from J, leaving 12 bases between. The CDR3 runs 13 residues. The CDR3 loop is CASSRSWRETQYF. The CDR3 bases are TGTGCCAGCAGTAGGAGTTGGCGGGAGACCCAGTACTTC.

The V and J genes are TRBV29-1 and TRBJ1-2; TRBD1 might be the D (5 bases). The ends were cut back, 0 bases at V and 4 bases at J, with 12 bases in the middle. Germline-derived CDR1 and CDR2 are SQVTM and ANQGSEA. The CDR3 consists of 14 residues. The CDR3 region is CSVEDGQGGYGYTF. The CDR3, as DNA: TGCAGCGTTGAAGATGGGCAGGGAGGCTATGGCTACACCTTC.

This clone is a singleton in its sample. J is TRBJ1-1 and V is TRBV9; D remains unclear. Trimming left V 5 bases short and J 6 bases short, with 14 bases between. The CDR3 is made up of 13 amino acids. Looked up from germline, CDR1 is SGDLS and CDR2 is YYNGEE. This CDR3 reads CASRRTEGSEAFF. CDR3 nucleotide sequence: TGTGCCAGCAGAAGGACTGAGGGCTCTGAAGCTTTCTTT.

The count of this clone is one. The CDR3 spells CASSPLAGGSRIKKYF. CDR3 sequence (DNA): TGTGCCAGTAGTCCACTGGCGGGGGGGAGCCGAATAAAGAAGTACTTC. The chain recombines TRBV19 with TRBJ2-7; 9 bases fit TRBD2. After removal of 5 bases from V and 11 bases from J, the junction contained 19 bases not matched to a gene. The CDR3 length is 16 residues. Germline loops: CDR1 LNHDA, CDR2 SQIVND (reference sequence).

This clone came up a few times. The chain uses TRBV2 and TRBJ1-5; D gene unclear. The CDR3 covers 15 residues. V was pared by 0 bases and J by 7 bases, with 13 bases between. The germline gives CDR1 SNHLY, CDR2 FYNNEI. CDR3 amino acids: CASSEARPSGQPQHF. The CDR3 DNA reads TGTGCCAGCAGTGAAGCGCGCCCTAGTGGGCAGCCCCAGCATTTT. Using reference TRBV2 and TRBJ1-5 for the parts outside the CDR3, the full variable domain is EPEVTQTPSHQVTQMGQEVILRCVPISNHLYFYWYRQILGQKVEFLVSFYNNEISEKSEIFDDQFSVERPDGSNFTLKIRSTKLEDSAMYFCASSEARPSGQPQHFGDGTRLSIL.

This chain links TRBV28 with TRBJ2-6; 11 nucleotides align to TRBD2. V was clipped by 8 bases and J by 4 bases; unmatched bases: 19. The CDR3 length is 20 residues. Germline V gives CDR1 MDHEN, CDR2 SYDVKM. In DNA form, the CDR3 reads TGTGCCAGCTCGTACGGCGGTTTAGCGGGAGGGCCGGGGGGGGCCAACGTCCTGACTTTC. Residues: CASSYGGLAGGPGGANVLTF.

The CDR3 sequence: CASSQDSNEQFF. CDR3 bases: TGTGCCAGCAGCCAAGACAGTAATGAGCAGTTCTTC. V usage is TRBV5-4 and J usage is TRBJ2-1, with TRBD1 as a possible D gene (5 bases). This CDR3 is built from 12 residues. CDR1 SGHNT and CDR2 YYREEE come from the germline V gene (reference sequence). The V end was cut by 4 bases, the J end by 7 bases, with 9 bases between.